A selection of T cell receptor beta chains follows, all from one sample in a study of blood T cell repertoires in COVID-19. Measured with immunoSEQ multiplex PCR; TCRdb has only the in-frame clones, and not every one. Altogether around 310,000 clones are present, over 75% being singletons, with the ten largest covering roughly 4%. The material sequenced was peripheral blood. These receptors came from a woman aged 45-65 years with active or convalescent COVID-19. Both conserved end residues are part of each CDR3. The D gene is left open where the match is weak. A clone size is listed for some rows: how often the clone was seen (once, few, many), or a class if it is expanded.

v_call: TRBV6-4; d_call: TRBD1; clone_size: -; j_call: TRBJ1-4; cdr3_aa: CASSVGTGRSEKLFF; cdr3_nt: TGTGCCAGCAGTGTGGGGACAGGGAGGAGTGAAAAACTGTTTTTT
v_call: TRBV7-8; d_call: TRBD1; clone_size: -; j_call: TRBJ1-2; cdr3_aa: CASSLDRWIIYGYTF; cdr3_nt: TGTGCCAGCAGCTTGGACAGGTGGATTATCTATGGCTACACCTTC
v_call: TRBV9; d_call: -; clone_size: -; j_call: TRBJ2-5; cdr3_aa: CASSVGQAGETQYF; cdr3_nt: TGTGCCAGCAGCGTAGGGCAGGCGGGGGAGACCCAGTACTTC
v_call: TRBV6-5; d_call: TRBD1; clone_size: -; j_call: TRBJ2-2; cdr3_aa: CASSSRQGLGTGELFF; cdr3_nt: TGTGCCAGCAGTTCAAGACAGGGCCTAGGAACCGGGGAGCTGTTTTTT
v_call: TRBV12-3/TRBV12-4; d_call: TRBD1; clone_size: -; j_call: TRBJ2-7; cdr3_aa: CASTSTGGGEQYF; cdr3_nt: TGTGCCAGCACTTCGACAGGGGGTGGCGAGCAGTACTTC
v_call: TRBV19; d_call: -; clone_size: -; j_call: TRBJ1-2; cdr3_aa: CASSIGPMGAGGYTF; cdr3_nt: TGTGCCAGTAGTATAGGGCCGATGGGGGCTGGTGGCTACACCTTC
v_call: TRBV3-1/TRBV3-2; d_call: -; clone_size: few; j_call: TRBJ1-1; cdr3_aa: CASLSRGSEAFF; cdr3_nt: TGTGCCAGCCTTTCAAGGGGCAGTGAAGCTTTCTTT
v_call: TRBV10-3; d_call: TRBD2; clone_size: once; j_call: TRBJ2-1; cdr3_aa: CAISESLAGENEQFF; cdr3_nt: TGTGCCATCAGTGAGTCACTAGCGGGAGAAAATGAGCAGTTCTTC
v_call: TRBV11-2; d_call: TRBD2; clone_size: -; j_call: TRBJ2-5; cdr3_aa: CASSGRGGNFLGETQYF; cdr3_nt: TGTGCCAGCAGCGGCCGGGGGGGAAACTTCCTTGGGGAGACCCAGTACTTC
v_call: TRBV19; d_call: TRBD2; clone_size: -; j_call: TRBJ2-1; cdr3_aa: CASSIDAAGEYNEQFF; cdr3_nt: TGTGCCAGTAGTATAGATGCAGCGGGAGAGTACAATGAGCAGTTCTTC
v_call: TRBV11-3; d_call: TRBD2; clone_size: -; j_call: TRBJ2-1; cdr3_aa: CASSWGLAETNEQFF; cdr3_nt: TGTGCCAGCAGCTGGGGACTAGCGGAAACCAATGAGCAGTTCTTC
v_call: TRBV29-1; d_call: TRBD1; clone_size: -; j_call: TRBJ1-1; cdr3_aa: CSVGPGQGTEAFF; cdr3_nt: TGCAGCGTTGGCCCCGGACAGGGCACTGAAGCTTTCTTT
v_call: TRBV7-9; d_call: -; clone_size: few; j_call: TRBJ2-7; cdr3_aa: CASSRRGPRYEQYF; cdr3_nt: TGTGCCAGCAGCCGTCGTGGCCCCCGTTACGAGCAGTACTTC
v_call: TRBV12-3/TRBV12-4; d_call: -; clone_size: -; j_call: TRBJ1-6; cdr3_aa: CASSIAYNSPLHF; cdr3_nt: TGTGCCAGCAGCATAGCTTACAATTCACCCCTCCACTTT
v_call: TRBV7-9; d_call: TRBD2; clone_size: -; j_call: TRBJ2-1; cdr3_aa: CASYGGASNEQFF; cdr3_nt: TGTGCCAGCTACGGGGGGGCGAGCAATGAGCAGTTCTTC
v_call: TRBV4-3; d_call: TRBD1; clone_size: few; j_call: TRBJ2-7; cdr3_aa: CASSQEPGQGGEQYF; cdr3_nt: TGCGCCAGCAGCCAAGAGCCAGGACAGGGGGGCGAGCAGTACTTC
v_call: TRBV11-2; d_call: -; clone_size: -; j_call: TRBJ1-2; cdr3_aa: CASSLDSGARSPTF; cdr3_nt: TGTGCCAGCAGCTTAGATAGTGGGGCCCGGTCCCCCACCTTC
v_call: TRBV27; d_call: TRBD2; clone_size: -; j_call: TRBJ2-7; cdr3_aa: CASSLTSAPSYEQYF; cdr3_nt: TGTGCCAGCAGTCTCACTAGCGCCCCCTCCTACGAGCAGTACTTC
v_call: TRBV29-1; d_call: -; clone_size: -; j_call: TRBJ2-7; cdr3_aa: CSVEYEGDEQYF; cdr3_nt: TGCAGCGTTGAGTATGAGGGGGACGAGCAGTACTTC
v_call: TRBV29-1; d_call: TRBD1; clone_size: -; j_call: TRBJ1-4; cdr3_aa: CSVVSGTEYEKLFF; cdr3_nt: TGCAGCGTTGTTTCCGGGACAGAGTACGAAAAACTGTTTTTT
v_call: TRBV5-8; d_call: TRBD1; clone_size: -; j_call: TRBJ2-1; cdr3_aa: CARGTGDFYNEQFF; cdr3_nt: TGTGCCAGAGGGACAGGAGATTTCTACAATGAGCAGTTCTTC
v_call: TRBV28; d_call: TRBD1; clone_size: -; j_call: TRBJ1-1; cdr3_aa: CASTRQGAQNTEAFF; cdr3_nt: TGTGCCAGCACTCGACAGGGGGCGCAGAACACTGAAGCTTTCTTT
v_call: TRBV27; d_call: TRBD1; clone_size: -; j_call: TRBJ2-7; cdr3_aa: CASTLTGGRRARYEQYF; cdr3_nt: TGTGCCAGCACCCTAACAGGGGGTAGGCGGGCCCGCTACGAGCAGTACTTC
v_call: TRBV29-1; d_call: -; clone_size: few; j_call: TRBJ2-3; cdr3_aa: CSASTRSTDTQYF; cdr3_nt: TGCAGCGCCTCGACTAGAAGCACAGATACGCAGTATTTT
v_call: TRBV5-4; d_call: TRBD1; clone_size: -; j_call: TRBJ2-1; cdr3_aa: CASSQSLWTGNNEQFF; cdr3_nt: TGTGCCAGCAGCCAAAGCTTGTGGACAGGGAACAATGAGCAGTTCTTC
v_call: TRBV7-9; d_call: TRBD1; clone_size: -; j_call: TRBJ2-1; cdr3_aa: CASSYLGFRGYSSYNEQFF; cdr3_nt: TGTGCCAGCAGCTATCTTGGGTTCAGGGGGTATAGCTCCTACAATGAGCAGTTCTTC
v_call: TRBV6-1; d_call: TRBD2; clone_size: few; j_call: TRBJ2-1; cdr3_aa: CATLAGGDEQFF; cdr3_nt: TGTGCCACACTAGCGGGGGGGGACGAGCAGTTCTTC
v_call: TRBV2; d_call: -; clone_size: -; j_call: TRBJ2-7; cdr3_aa: CASRQGGTYEQYF; cdr3_nt: TGTGCCAGCAGGCAGGGTGGGACTTACGAGCAGTACTTC
v_call: TRBV30; d_call: TRBD1; clone_size: -; j_call: TRBJ1-5; cdr3_aa: CAWSVSRGTNQPQHF; cdr3_nt: TGTGCCTGGAGTGTGTCCAGGGGGACAAATCAGCCCCAGCATTTT
v_call: TRBV2; d_call: -; clone_size: -; j_call: TRBJ1-1; cdr3_aa: CASSAEDREAFF; cdr3_nt: TGTGCCAGCAGTGCGGAGGACCGTGAAGCTTTCTTT